A single T cell receptor (beta chain) is shown here with its context. Its antigen is unidentified. The record originates from a study of T-cell memory formation after mild COVID-19. At the level of the study: The two donors had largely donor-specific TCR clusters. Regarding the study as a whole: Researchers could not confirm that second-wave clones peaking on day 37 targeted SARS-CoV-2. Within pre-infection memory, some responding clones were found, suggesting cross-reactive memory joined. Shrinking CD4+ clones resided mostly in CM and EM, and CD8+ ones in EMRA.

There are 13 residues in the CDR3. The germline V gene has CDR1 DFQATT and CDR2 SNEGSKA (reference sequence). The V and J ends lost 4 bases and 8 bases respectively, with 17 bases between them. One entry per CDR3 protein results from TCRdb running MiXCR on the 5' RACE reads. This sample carries around 430,000 distinct CDR3 sequences, 15% to 20% of them seen once, and the ten largest clones take 20% to 25%. This sequence originates from a man aged 18 to 35 who had mild COVID-19 (a few samples of this study predate the infection). Cell type and time point are not known. The specimen was PBMCs or a T cell subset sorted from them (not recorded which). This sequence joins TRBV20-1 and TRBJ1-1; D is unclear. The CDR3 nucleotides read TGCAGTGCTAAAATCCCGGAGACACTAGAAGCTTTCTTT. It yields the protein CSAKIPETLEAFF.